A selection of T cell receptor beta chains follows, all from one sample in a study of blood T cell repertoires in COVID-19. Clones were read by immunoSEQ multiplex PCR, and TCRdb kept only the in-frame ones, dropping some. This sample has 27,000 or so clones, with around 90% found just once. The specimen sequenced was peripheral blood. The origin of the receptors is a man between 65 and 79 years old with active COVID-19. Each CDR3 is given with its conserved first and last residue. D genes are given only for firm matches. Clone size is shown for a subset of rows, as once, few, many or a class of expanded clone.

v_call	j_call	cdr3_length	d_call	clone_size	cdr3_nt	cdr3_aa
TRBV2	TRBJ2-3	15	TRBD1	.	TGTGCCAGCAGTGGCGGGACAGGGAAGAGAGATACGCAGTATTTT	CASSGGTGKRDTQYF
TRBV6-6	TRBJ1-4	14	TRBD1	once	TGTGCCAGCAGTCAACAGGGGCCTAATGAAAAACTGTTTTTT	CASSQQGPNEKLFF
TRBV7-3	TRBJ1-1	16	TRBD1	.	TGTGCCAGCAGTTCCCTCGACAGGGGAGTGAACACTGAAGCTTTCTTT	CASSSLDRGVNTEAFF
TRBV18	TRBJ1-2	13	TRBD1	.	TGTGCCAGCTCACCCGACAGGGCCTATGGCTACACCTTC	CASSPDRAYGYTF
TRBV5-1	TRBJ2-6	16	TRBD1	.	TGCGCCAGCAGCCCTAGGACAGGGTCTGGGGCCAACGTCCTGACTTTC	CASSPRTGSGANVLTF
TRBV3-1/TRBV3-2	TRBJ1-5	15	TRBD1	.	TGTGCCAGCAGCCAAGGACAGGGGGCCCGTCAGCCCCAGCATTTT	CASSQGQGARQPQHF
TRBV7-2	TRBJ2-7	18	TRBD2	.	TGTGCCAGCAGCAGGACTAGCGGGGGAGGCTTCCCAGGGTACGAGCAGTACTTC	CASSRTSGGGFPGYEQYF
TRBV7-8	TRBJ2-5	14	.	.	TGTGCCAGCAGCACACGCAGGGGCCAAGAGACCCAGTACTTC	CASSTRRGQETQYF
TRBV11-2	TRBJ1-6	14	.	.	TGTGCCAGCGTCAGGGACTCCTATAATTCACCCCTCCACTTT	CASVRDSYNSPLHF
TRBV9	TRBJ2-5	15	TRBD1	.	TGTGCCAGCAGCGGAGAGCCGACAGGGGGCGAGACCCAGTACTTC	CASSGEPTGGETQYF
TRBV5-1	TRBJ1-2	14	TRBD1	.	TGCGCCAGCAGCTTAAGACAGGGGGGTGGCGGCTACACCTTC	CASSLRQGGGGYTF
TRBV11-3	TRBJ2-1	14	TRBD1	.	TGTGCCAGCAGCCGGGACAGGGGGTCGATTGAGCAGTTCTTC	CASSRDRGSIEQFF
TRBV5-4	TRBJ2-3	13	.	.	TGTGCCAGCACGCTAGAGATCGCAGATACGCAGTATTTT	CASTLEIADTQYF
TRBV5-4	TRBJ2-3	16	TRBD2	few	TGTGCCAGCAACTTTGCCGGGACTAGCGTTTCAGATACGCAGTATTTT	CASNFAGTSVSDTQYF
TRBV7-9	TRBJ2-5	15	TRBD1	.	TGTGCCAGCAGCCCCCCGGGACAGGGGTGGGAGACCCAGTACTTC	CASSPPGQGWETQYF
TRBV5-4	TRBJ2-3	16	TRBD2	.	TGTGCCAGCAGCTTAGGCAGCGGGGGGGCCTTGGATACGCAGTATTTT	CASSLGSGGALDTQYF
TRBV7-3	TRBJ1-6	14	.	.	TGTGCCAGCAGCCCCGGACAGCCTAATTCACCCCTCCACTTT	CASSPGQPNSPLHF
TRBV5-8	TRBJ2-7	14	.	.	TGTGCCATCAAAGTGGGGGCCGAGGAATACGAGCAGTACTTC	CAIKVGAEEYEQYF
TRBV5-1	TRBJ2-5	17	TRBD2	once	TGCGCCAGCAGATTGGGGTTCGTTAGCGGGGTACAAGAGACCCAGTACTTC	CASRLGFVSGVQETQYF
TRBV4-1	TRBJ2-3	14	TRBD2	.	TGCGCCAGCAGCCAGGGACTAGCCTCAGATACGCAGTATTTT	CASSQGLASDTQYF
TRBV25-1	TRBJ1-2	13	.	.	TGTGCCAGCAGTGGACATGGGTTTTATGGCTACACCTTC	CASSGHGFYGYTF
TRBV6-5	TRBJ2-1	15	TRBD2	.	TGTGCCAGCCGACCGACGGGGCGGGGGGGCGATGAGCAGTTCTTC	CASRPTGRGGDEQFF
TRBV3-1/TRBV3-2	TRBJ1-4	14	TRBD1	.	TGTGCCAGCAGCCGACCGGGACAGGGTGAAAAACTGTTTTTT	CASSRPGQGEKLFF
TRBV5-4	TRBJ2-7	14	TRBD2	.	TGTGCCAGCAGCTCGGGACTAGCGGAACACGAGCAGTACTTC	CASSSGLAEHEQYF
TRBV7-2	TRBJ1-2	14	TRBD1	.	TGTGCCAGCAGCTTAGGACAGGGAGGCTATGGCTACACCTTC	CASSLGQGGYGYTF
TRBV4-3	TRBJ2-1	16	.	.	TGCGCCAGCAGCCAAGATTGGGGCAGGGTCCCCAATGAGCAGTTCTTC	CASSQDWGRVPNEQFF
TRBV6-5	TRBJ2-3	14	TRBD1	.	TGTGCCAGCAGACGGGACAGCCGCACAGATACGCAGTATTTT	CASRRDSRTDTQYF